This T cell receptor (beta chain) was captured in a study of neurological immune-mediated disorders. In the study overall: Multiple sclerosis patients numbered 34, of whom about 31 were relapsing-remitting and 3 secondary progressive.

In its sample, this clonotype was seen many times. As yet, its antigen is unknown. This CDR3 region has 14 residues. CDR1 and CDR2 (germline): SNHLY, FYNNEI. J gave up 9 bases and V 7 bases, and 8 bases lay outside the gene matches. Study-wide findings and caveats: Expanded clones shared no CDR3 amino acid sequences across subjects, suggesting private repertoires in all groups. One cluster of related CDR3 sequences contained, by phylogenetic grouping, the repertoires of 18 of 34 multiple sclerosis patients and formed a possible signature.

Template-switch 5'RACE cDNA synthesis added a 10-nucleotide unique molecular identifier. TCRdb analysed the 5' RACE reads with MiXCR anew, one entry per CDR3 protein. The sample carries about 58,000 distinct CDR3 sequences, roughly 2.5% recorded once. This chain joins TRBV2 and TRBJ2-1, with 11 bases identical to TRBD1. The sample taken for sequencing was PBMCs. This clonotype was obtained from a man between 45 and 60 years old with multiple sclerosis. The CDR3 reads CASTRDRGASEQFF. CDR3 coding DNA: TGTGCCAGCACCCGGGACAGGGGGGCAAGTGAGCAGTTCTTC.